Following are 21 T cell receptor beta chains from one sample sequenced in a study of T cell changes during pregnancy in multiple sclerosis. Sequencing was performed with immunoSEQ multiplex PCR; in TCRdb, only in-frame clones are kept and a portion is missing. The profile covers 55,000 to 70,000 clones, with over 80% appearing a single time and approximately 3% taken by the ten largest. This specimen was CD8+ T cells from peripheral blood mononuclear cells, taken in the third trimester of pregnancy. The receptor set was obtained from a female donor in good health, enrolled as a control in a pregnancy study.

The count of this clone is one. The rearrangement links TRBV27 to TRBJ2-7, with a tentative D call TRBD1 (6 bases). CDR1 and CDR2 (germline): MNHEY, SMNVEV (reference sequence). V was cut by 11 bases and J by 12 bases, with 20 bases left in between. This CDR3 is built from 11 residues. Written as DNA, the CDR3 is TGTGCCGTGGCGGGTAGTACAGGGTGGTACTTC. This gives the protein CAVAGSTGWYF.

J is TRBJ1-1 and V is TRBV5-6, with TRBD1 matching over 8 bases. Germline-derived CDR1 and CDR2 are SGHDT and YYEEEE. The CDR3 extends over 16 amino acids. V dropped 4 bases and J dropped 1; count of bases not matched to a gene: 9. As DNA, the CDR3 is TGTGCCAGCAGCATTCCAGGGGGCCTGTCGAACACTGAAGCTTTCTTT. Its protein product is CASSIPGGLSNTEAFF. The whole variable domain, remainder taken from reference TRBV5-6 and TRBJ1-1, is DAGVTQSPTHLIKTRGQQVTLRCSPKSGHDTVSWYQQALGQGPQFIFQYYEEEERQRGNFPDRFSGHQFPNYSSELNVNALLLGDSALYLCASSIPGGLSNTEAFFGQGTRLTVV.

The chain uses TRBV7-3 and TRBJ1-2, with a possible D match to TRBD1 (6 bases). This CDR3 has 13 residues. Trimming pared 4 bases from V and 12 bases from J, leaving 18 bases between. CDR1 and CDR2 (germline): SGHTA, FQGTGA. CDR3: CASSSGTPFTNTF. The CDR3 DNA follows: TGTGCCAGCAGCTCCGGGACACCCTTTACGAACACCTTC. Combining the CDR3 with reference TRBV7-3 and TRBJ1-2 gives the whole variable domain GAGVSQTPSNKVTEKGKYVELRCDPISGHTALYWYRQSLGQGPEFLIYFQGTGAADDSGLPNDRFFAVRPEGSVSTLKIQRTERGDSAVYLCASSSGTPFTNTFGSGTRLTVV.

The chain uses TRBV27 and TRBJ1-1, with D hard to call. Trimming took 0 bases from V and 1 from J, leaving 3 bases between them. This CDR3 spans 13 amino acids. From germline, CDR1 is MNHEY and CDR2 SMNVEV (reference sequence). This CDR3 reads CASSLSWNTEAFF. CDR3 DNA: TGTGCCAGCAGTTTATCCTGGAACACTGAAGCTTTCTTT.

The CDR3, as DNA: TGTGCCAGCAGCTCAGGGGGGCAGGGTCTTCAAGAGACCCAGTACTTC. Its protein is CASSSGGQGLQETQYF. The chain uses TRBV7-9 and TRBJ2-5; a weak D match, TRBD1 (7 bases). V shed 4 bases and J shed 2 bases, with 17 bases lying between them. The CDR3 is made up of 16 amino acids. CDR1 and CDR2 (germline): SEHNR, FQNEAQ (reference sequence).

The chain carries TRBV9 and TRBJ2-1, with TRBD2 identical over 8 bases. Germline CDR1 is SGDLS and CDR2 is YYNGEE. Unmatched junction bases numbered 6, after V lost 7 bases and J lost 6 bases. The CDR3 runs 13 residues. CDR3 protein: CASSPGGGNEQFF. The CDR3 DNA sequence: TGTGCCAGCTCCCCGGGGGGGGGCAATGAGCAGTTCTTC. Together with reference TRBV9 and TRBJ2-1, the CDR3 gives the full variable domain: DSGVTQTPKHLITATGQRVTLRCSPRSGDLSVYWYQQSLDQGLQFLIQYYNGEERAKGNILERFSAQQFPDLHSELNLSSLELGDSALYFCASSPGGGNEQFFGPGTRLTVL.

The rearrangement links TRBV11-1 to TRBJ2-4; 7 positions match TRBD1. There are 15 residues in the CDR3. The germline V gene encodes CDR1 SGHAT and CDR2 FQDESV (reference sequence). Trimming removed 1 base from V and 4 bases from J; junction bases left unmatched: 4. The CDR3 DNA sequence: TGTGCCAGCAGCTTAGGAGGGACAGCTAAAAACATTCAGTACTTC. Translation gives CASSLGGTAKNIQYF.

J is TRBJ1-5 and V is TRBV7-2; D is unclear. This CDR3 has 16 residues. Germline V gives CDR1 SGHTA, CDR2 FQGNSA. V was clipped by 1 base and J by 2 bases, with 12 bases between them. The CDR3 DNA sequence: TGTGCCAGCAGCTTAGTTGAGGGTATAGGCAATCAGCCCCAGCATTTT. Translating gives CASSLVEGIGNQPQHF.

The rearrangement uses TRBV7-9 and TRBJ2-2; 11 bases match TRBD1. The CDR3 spans 19 residues. V was pared by 5 bases and J by 1 base, with 12 bases of the junction left unmatched. Germline CDR1 SEHNR, CDR2 FQNEAQ (reference sequence). The CDR3 DNA reads TGTGCCAGCAGCCCATCATTTACCGGGACAGGGGGGAACACCGGGGAGCTGTTTTTT. This encodes CASSPSFTGTGGNTGELFF.

This clone is judged medium-sized. This chain connects TRBV4-1 to TRBJ2-4, with a weak D call TRBD1 (6 bases). Germline V gene lookup returns CDR1 MGHRA and CDR2 YSYEKL. The CDR3 runs 17 residues. V was trimmed by 1 base and J by 6 bases, leaving 19 bases between them. DNA of the CDR3: TGCGCCAGCAGCCAAGCAGCTCCGACAGGCGGTGGAAACATTCAGTACTTC. It encodes CASSQAAPTGGGNIQYF.

The rearrangement uses TRBV6-5 and TRBJ1-1; D uncertain. V was pared by 0 bases and J by 2 bases, with 10 bases between. Looked up from germline, CDR1 is MNHEY and CDR2 is SVGAGI. This CDR3 spans 15 amino acids. The CDR3 here is CASSYSSETNTEAFF. The DNA of the CDR3 is TGTGCCAGCAGTTACTCATCCGAGACAAACACTGAAGCTTTCTTT.

The sample holds one count of this clone. V gene TRBV4-1 combines with J gene TRBJ1-2; TRBD1 might be the D (5 bases). Trimming pared 4 bases from V and 8 bases from J, leaving 26 bases between. CDR3 size: 17 residues. Germline CDR1 MGHRA, CDR2 YSYEKL. CDR3 in amino acids: CASSPIQDGRGLRGYTF. In nucleotides, the CDR3 is TGCGCCAGCAGCCCGATCCAGGACGGAAGGGGATTAAGAGGCTACACCTTC.

This chain uses TRBV5-6 with TRBJ1-1; 10 bases are a match to TRBD1. With 4 bases clipped from V and 7 bases from J, the junction kept 10 bases outside the gene matches. The length of the CDR3 is 15 residues. CDR1 and CDR2 from the germline V gene are SGHDT and YYEEEE. For the CDR3, the DNA is TGTGCCAGCAGCGGACCGGGACAGGGGCCTTATGAAGCTTTCTTT. This translates into CASSGPGQGPYEAFF.

The V call is TRBV5-4, the J call TRBJ2-7, with TRBD1 matching over 8 bases. There are 15 residues in the CDR3. CDR1 is SGHNT and CDR2 is YYREEE in the germline V gene (reference sequence). V shed 3 bases, J shed 1 base, and the junction held 6 bases outside the gene matches. CDR3 in DNA: TGTGCCAGCAGCTCGTGGACAGGGAATTCCTACGAGCAGTACTTC. As protein: CASSSWTGNSYEQYF.

V is TRBV6-5 and J is TRBJ1-5; D remains ambiguous. Germline CDR1 and CDR2: MNHEY and SVGAGI. The length of the CDR3 is 15 residues. The V end lost 2 bases, the J end lost 0 bases, and 8 bases lay between the germline ends. The CDR3 nucleotides read TGTGCCAGCAGTTACCGGGAAGATAGCAATCAGCCCCAGCATTTT. Its protein product is CASSYREDSNQPQHF.

The V and J genes are TRBV7-8 and TRBJ1-1, with TRBD1 as a possible D gene (5 bases). The germline V gene encodes CDR1 SGHVS and CDR2 FQNEAQ. The V end was cut by 7 bases, the J end by 1 base, with 7 bases between. The CDR3 has 12 residues. For the CDR3, the DNA is TGTGCCAGCACGGGGGAGAACACTGAAGCTTTCTTT. It is translated as CASTGENTEAFF.

The J gene is TRBJ1-1, the V gene TRBV9, with a possible D match to TRBD1 (6 bases). V lost 3 bases, J lost 0 bases, and 12 bases lay in between. The germline CDR1 and CDR2 sequences are SGDLS and YYNGEE. This CDR3 is built from 15 residues. The CDR3 here is CASSAAGTLNTEAFF. CDR3 sequence (DNA): TGTGCCAGCAGCGCCGCCGGGACATTGAACACTGAAGCTTTCTTT.

This chain uses TRBV4-2 with TRBJ2-7; 9 bases fit TRBD1. The V gene's germline CDR1 is LGHNA and CDR2 YNFKEQ. The trim removed 1 base at V and 6 bases at J, leaving 7 bases unmatched. The CDR3 runs to 15 residues. The CDR3 region has the DNA TGTGCCAGCAGCCAAGTGGTAGAGACAGGGGGCGAGCAGTACTTC. Amino acid sequence: CASSQVVETGGEQYF.

The V call is TRBV12-5, the J call TRBJ2-5, with TRBD2 matching over 10 bases. Germline V gives CDR1 LGHNT, CDR2 FRNRAP. V dropped 6 bases and J dropped 0; count of bases not matched to a gene: 10. CDR3 length equals 17 residues. The CDR3 nucleotides are TGTGCTAGTGGGCTTACTAGCGGGGATTCATACCAAGAGACCCAGTACTTC. Translation: CASGLTSGDSYQETQYF.

The rearrangement joins TRBV4-3 to TRBJ1-5, with D maybe TRBD1 (5 bases). The ends were cut back, 0 bases at V and 9 bases at J, with 9 bases in the middle. Germline V gene lookup returns CDR1 LGHNA and CDR2 YSLEER. The CDR3 sequence is 13 residues long. The CDR3 bases are TGCGCCAGCAGCCAAGATCGGCAGGGGCCCCAGCATTTT. It is translated as CASSQDRQGPQHF.

J is TRBJ1-5 and V is TRBV4-3, with D perhaps matching TRBD1 (5 bases). CDR3 length: 16 residues. CDR1 LGHNA and CDR2 YSLEER come from the germline V gene. Trimming removed 0 bases from V and 8 bases from J, with 17 bases in between. The DNA for the CDR3 is TGCGCCAGCAGCCAAGATCTTTGGCAGGGCGCTAAGCCCCAGCATTTT. Translated, it gives CASSQDLWQGAKPQHF.